Listed below are T cell receptor beta chains from one sample, sequenced in a study of T-cell memory formation after mild COVID-19. Using its own MiXCR run on the 5' RACE reads, TCRdb lists one record per CDR3 protein. The table lists roughly 190,000 distinct CDR3 sequences, 18% of them singletons, with roughly 2.6% in the top ten. Material: PBMCs or a T cell subset sorted from them (not recorded which). Receptors originate from an adult woman who had mild COVID-19 (a few samples of this study predate the infection). Cell type and time point are not known. Both conserved end residues are trimmed from each CDR3.

TRBJ1-1 | TRBV7-2 | ASSSRLATEAF
TRBJ2-1 | TRBV11-2 | ASSSRYNEQF
TRBJ2-1 | TRBV7-2 | ASSSGTSGGGEQF
TRBJ1-5 | TRBV3-1 | ASSQRPGGSEPQH
TRBJ1-3 | TRBV12-3/TRBV12-4 | ASSDRIAGNTIY
TRBJ1-2 | TRBV12-3/TRBV12-4 | ASSLAPLGVGYT
TRBJ1-5 | TRBV28 | ASSLNPNHQPQH
TRBJ1-1 | TRBV5-1 | ASSLAAGGTEAF
TRBJ2-7 | TRBV6-6 | ASSYRDEQY
TRBJ1-6 | TRBV27 | ASSSREGSSPLH
TRBJ2-7 | TRBV12-3/TRBV12-4 | ASRRTSGSSYEQY
TRBJ1-5 | TRBV7-9 | ASSLESSRLPQH
TRBJ2-7 | TRBV2 | ASRGQGVYEQY
TRBJ2-1 | TRBV20-1 | SAIRSGRVNEQF
TRBJ2-1 | TRBV20-1 | SASVPPLNEQF
TRBJ2-3 | TRBV11-2 | ASSPDGLAVSTDTQY
TRBJ2-2 | TRBV24-1 | ATALSGTNTGELF